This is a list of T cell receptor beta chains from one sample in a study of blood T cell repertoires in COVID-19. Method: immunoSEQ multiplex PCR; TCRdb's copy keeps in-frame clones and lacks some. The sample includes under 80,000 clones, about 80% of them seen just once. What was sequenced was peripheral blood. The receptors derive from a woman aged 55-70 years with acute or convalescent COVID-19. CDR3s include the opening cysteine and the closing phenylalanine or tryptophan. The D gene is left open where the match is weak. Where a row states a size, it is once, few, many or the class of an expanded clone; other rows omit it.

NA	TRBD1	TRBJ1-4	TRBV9	TGTGCCAGCAGCGCCGGCCGGGACAGGGGGAATGAAAAACTGTTTTTT	CASSAGRDRGNEKLFF
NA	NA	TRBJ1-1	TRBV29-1	TGCACCATTAGGGGCAGGGCCCATCTGAACACTGAAGCTTTCTTT	CTIRGRAHLNTEAFF
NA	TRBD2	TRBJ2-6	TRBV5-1	TGCGCCAGCAGCCGTACTGGGGGGGCTGGGGCCAACGTCCTGACTTTC	CASSRTGGAGANVLTF
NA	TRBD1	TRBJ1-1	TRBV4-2	TGTGCCAGCAGCCAAGACTCCGGGACAGGGGTCATGAACACTGAAGCTTTCTTT	CASSQDSGTGVMNTEAFF
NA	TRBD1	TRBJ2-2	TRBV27	TGTGCCAGCGGACGACCCCTGACAGGGAGAACAGGAACCGGGGAGCTGTTTTTT	CASGRPLTGRTGTGELFF
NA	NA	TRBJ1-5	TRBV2	TGTGCCAGCAGCTCACATGGGGCTGATCAGCCCCAGCATTTT	CASSSHGADQPQHF
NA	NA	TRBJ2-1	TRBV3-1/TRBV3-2	TGTGCCAGCAGCCCATCAACAATTTACAATGAGCAGTTCTTC	CASSPSTIYNEQFF
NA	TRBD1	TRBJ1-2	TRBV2	TGTGCCAGCAGTGAAATGAGGCAGGGGGATGGCTACACCTTC	CASSEMRQGDGYTF
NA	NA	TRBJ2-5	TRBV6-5	TGTGCCAGCAGAGATCAGGCCAGGGAAGAGACCCAGTACTTC	CASRDQAREETQYF
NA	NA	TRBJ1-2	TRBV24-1	TGTGCCACCAGTGATCTTTATGGCTACACCTTC	CATSDLYGYTF
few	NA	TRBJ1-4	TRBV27	TGTGCCAGCAGTTATTCTACGGAAAAACTGTTTTTT	CASSYSTEKLFF
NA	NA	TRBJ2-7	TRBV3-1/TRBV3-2	TGTGCCAGCAGCCAAGTCGGGGAGCAGTACTTC	CASSQVGEQYF
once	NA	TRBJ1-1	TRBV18	TGTGCCAGCTCACTGGGACTGCTGAACACTGAAGCTTTCTTT	CASSLGLLNTEAFF
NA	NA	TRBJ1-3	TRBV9	TGTGCCAGCAGCGCGAGGGGGGGCTCTGGTGGAAACACCATATATTTT	CASSARGGSGGNTIYF
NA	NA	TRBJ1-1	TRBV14	TGTGCCAGCAGCGAGGGCGGGTTGAACACTGAAGCTTTCTTT	CASSEGGLNTEAFF
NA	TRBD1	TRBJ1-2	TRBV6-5	TGTGCCAGCAGGCGGGACAGAGGCGATGGCTACACCTTC	CASRRDRGDGYTF
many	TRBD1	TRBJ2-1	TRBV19	TGTGCCAGTACTCTGACAGGGGAGAACAATGAGCAGTTCTTC	CASTLTGENNEQFF
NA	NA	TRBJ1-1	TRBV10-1	TGCGCCAGCAGTGAGAAAAGGGGAAGAAGGACTGAAGCTTTCTTT	CASSEKRGRRTEAFF
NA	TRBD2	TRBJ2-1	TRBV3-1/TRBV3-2	TGTGCCAGCAGCCAAGTGAGGCGGGGGGGGCATGAGCAGTTCTTC	CASSQVRRGGHEQFF
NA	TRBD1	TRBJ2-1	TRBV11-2	TGTGCCAGCAGCCTCGGGGCTAGGACAGGCGGGTATGAGCAGTTCTTC	CASSLGARTGGYEQFF
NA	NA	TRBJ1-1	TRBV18	TGTGCCAGCTCATCCACAGGGACCAAACAGACTGAAGCTTTCTTT	CASSSTGTKQTEAFF
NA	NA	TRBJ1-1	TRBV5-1	TGCGCCAGCAGCTTGAAATACTCTAAAGTGAACACTGAAGCTTTCTTT	CASSLKYSKVNTEAFF
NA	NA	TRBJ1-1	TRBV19	TGTGCCAGTAGTATAAGGAGGAGCCTGAACACTGAAGCTTTCTTT	CASSIRRSLNTEAFF
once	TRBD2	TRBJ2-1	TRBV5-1	TGCGCCAGCAACGGACTAGCGGGAGGGAATGAGCAGTTCTTC	CASNGLAGGNEQFF
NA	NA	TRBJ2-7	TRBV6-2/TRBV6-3	TGTGCCAGCAGCCCCCTGCAGGGGCCCTACGAGCAGTACTTC	CASSPLQGPYEQYF
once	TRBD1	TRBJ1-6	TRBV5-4	TGTGCCAGCAGCTTGGGAGGACAGGGACCCTCACCCCTCCACTTT	CASSLGGQGPSPLHF
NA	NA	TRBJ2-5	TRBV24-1	TGTGCCACCAGTGATTTGGAGGAGACCCAGTACTTC	CATSDLEETQYF
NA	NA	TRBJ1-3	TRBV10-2	TGCGCCAGCAGTGAGTACGGCTCTGGAAACACCATATATTTT	CASSEYGSGNTIYF
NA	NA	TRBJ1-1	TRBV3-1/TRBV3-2	TGTGCCAGCAGCCAAGATATCGGCAGGATCGATGAAGCTTTCTTT	CASSQDIGRIDEAFF
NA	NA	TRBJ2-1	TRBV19	TGTGCCAGTAGTATAGTGGCCAGGGGAACGTTCAATGAGCAGTTCTTC	CASSIVARGTFNEQFF
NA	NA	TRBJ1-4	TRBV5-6	TGTGCCAGCAGCTTGGGCAGTGGTGAAAAACTGTTTTTT	CASSLGSGEKLFF
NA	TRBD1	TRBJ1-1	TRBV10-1	TGCGCCAGCGCAGGACAGGGGGGCACTGAAGCTTTCTTT	CASAGQGGTEAFF
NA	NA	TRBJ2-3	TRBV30	TGTGCCTGGCGGCCAGGGAAGAGCACAGATACGCAGTATTTT	CAWRPGKSTDTQYF
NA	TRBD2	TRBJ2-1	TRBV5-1	TGCGCCAGCAGCTTGATGGCGGGGGTAAACAATGAGCAGTTCTTC	CASSLMAGVNNEQFF
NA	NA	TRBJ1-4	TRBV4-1	TGCGCCAGCAGCCAAGCGACAGCAACTAATGAAAAACTGTTTTTT	CASSQATATNEKLFF
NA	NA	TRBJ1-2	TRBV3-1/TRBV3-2	TGTGCCACCCGCCACGGCGGGGGGGGGAACTATGGCTACACCTTC	CATRHGGGGNYGYTF
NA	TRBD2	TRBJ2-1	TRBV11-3	TGTGCCAGCAGCCGGCGGTTAGGGACTAGCGGGGGGGAGGGTGAGCAGTTCTTC	CASSRRLGTSGGEGEQFF
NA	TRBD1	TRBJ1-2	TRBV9	TGTGCCAGCAGCTCCACGGGACAGTTAATCTATGGCTACACCTTC	CASSSTGQLIYGYTF
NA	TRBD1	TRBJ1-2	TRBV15	TGTGCCACCAGCTCGATCCGACAGGGGAACTATGGCTACACCTTC	CATSSIRQGNYGYTF
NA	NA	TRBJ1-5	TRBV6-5	TGTGCCAGCAGTCATGAGGGTAAAAGTCAGCCCCAGCATTTT	CASSHEGKSQPQHF
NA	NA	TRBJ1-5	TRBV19	TGTGCCAGTAGTAGACAGGTTATTAGCAATCAGCCCCAGCATTTT	CASSRQVISNQPQHF
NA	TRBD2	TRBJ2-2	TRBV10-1	TGCGCCAGCAGCGCCGGGACTAGCGGGGGGAGGGAGCTGTTTTTT	CASSAGTSGGRELFF
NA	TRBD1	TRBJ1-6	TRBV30	TGTGCCTGGAGAGTGGGACAGGGCGGCTCACCCCTCCACTTT	CAWRVGQGGSPLHF
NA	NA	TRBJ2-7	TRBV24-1	TGTGCCACCAGTGATACTTCAGGGGCGAACGAGCAGTACTTC	CATSDTSGANEQYF
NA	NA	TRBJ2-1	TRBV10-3	TGTGCCATCAGTGAAAACCGGTACAATGAGCAGTTCTTC	CAISENRYNEQFF
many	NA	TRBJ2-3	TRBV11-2	TGTGCCAGCAGCTCCTGGACTGGTTACACAGATACGCAGTATTTT	CASSSWTGYTDTQYF
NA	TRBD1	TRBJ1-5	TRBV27	TGTGCCAGCAGTACGGGGACAGGAGTTTATAGCAATCAGCCCCAGCATTTT	CASSTGTGVYSNQPQHF
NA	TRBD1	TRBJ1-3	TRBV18	TGTGCCAGCTCGGGACAGTGGGCTTTTGGAAACACCATATATTTT	CASSGQWAFGNTIYF
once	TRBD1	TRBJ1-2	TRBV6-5	TGTGCCAGCATCTCCCGGGACAGTACGAGAGGCTACACCTTC	CASISRDSTRGYTF
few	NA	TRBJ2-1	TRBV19	TGTGCCAGTAGTGACGGACAGCCCAATGAGCAGTTCTTC	CASSDGQPNEQFF
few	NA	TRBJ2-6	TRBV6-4	TGTGCCAGCAGCCTAATCTCTGGGGCCAACGTCCTGACTTTC	CASSLISGANVLTF
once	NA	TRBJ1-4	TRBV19	TGTGCCAGTAGCCAAGGGGGTCTAGGAAAACTGTTTTTT	CASSQGGLGKLFF
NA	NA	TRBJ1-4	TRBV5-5	TGTGCCAGCAGCCTGGACTGGAACGGGAAACTGTTTTTT	CASSLDWNGKLFF
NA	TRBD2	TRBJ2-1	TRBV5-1	TGCGCCAGCAGCTTCGAAGGACTAGCGGGGTATACGAATGAGCAGTTCTTC	CASSFEGLAGYTNEQFF
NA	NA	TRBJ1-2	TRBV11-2	TGTGCCAGCAGCTCCACCTCGGACTATGGCTACACCTTC	CASSSTSDYGYTF